What follows describes a single T cell receptor (beta chain). Authors' methods: Amplified reference gene primers provided the basis for estimating nucleated cell counts. TCRdb's table, derived via immunoSEQ multiplex PCR, lists solely in-frame clones and lacks some. V and J calls and clone size are given by that table; D and trimming were obtained from the DNA. Seen here are about 170,000 clones, approximately 83% observed once, and the top ten hold 9.5% to 13%. This sample is drawn from a study of blood T cell repertoires in COVID-19. About the research overall: Samples representing acute and convalescent COVID-19 were sourced from the United States, Italy and Spain. The cDNA or gDNA used as material had been derived from T cells, B-cell-depleted T cells, or PBMCs.

This sequence originates from a man aged 65 to 79 with active or convalescent COVID-19. Sequencing was carried out using peripheral blood.

CDR3 coding DNA: TGTGCCAGCAGTGAGAGGAGCGGGAGTACGTACTTC. This codes for CASSERSGSTYF. V is TRBV2 and J is TRBJ2-7, with TRBD2 matching 8 bases. CDR3 length: 12 residues. V shed 3 bases, J shed 12 bases, and the junction held 7 bases outside the gene matches. Germline lookup yields CDR1 SNHLY and CDR2 FYNNEI.